This entry features one T cell receptor beta chain sequence. The antigen is unknown. These data originate in a study of graft-versus-host responses after intestinal transplantation. Study as a whole: All recipients were transplanted with multivisceral, liver-intestinal, or isolated intestinal grafts. The recipients all started with anti-thymocyte globulin induction and then took tacrolimus and steroids for three to four years. Study results and limitations: Investigators detected GvH clones in recipient marrow, with some emerging earlier in ileum or blood.

Intraepithelial and lamina propria lymphocytes were freed from processed graft tissue. The germline V gene has CDR1 MNHEY and CDR2 SMNVEV (reference sequence). The CDR3 is made up of 13 amino acids. The V gene lost 5 bases and the J gene lost 3 bases, with 8 bases spanning the gap. The data were produced by immunoSEQ multiplex PCR, yet TCRdb's version contains in-frame clones alone and is incomplete. The sample lists almost 30,000 clones, more than 70% occurring once. This sequence originates from a human patient who received an intestinal transplant, so some T cells may come from the graft donor. Here the sequenced sample was ileum tissue, taken 98 days after intestinal transplantation. The gene calls are TRBV27 and TRBJ1-5; D ambiguous. As DNA, the CDR3 is TGTGCCAGCAGTATGGGAGCCAATCAGCCCCAGCATTTT. It specifies CASSMGANQPQHF.